The source of this T cell receptor (beta chain) is a study of T-cell memory formation after mild COVID-19 listed by TCRdb under 2021. In the study overall: TCR sequence clusters from the two donors were largely donor specific. In a couple of donors, T-cell clones that expanded and contracted after mild COVID-19 were followed by sequencing TCRalpha and TCRbeta repertoires longitudinally. Two young, previously healthy adult volunteers made up the cohort, one male and one female.

The sample was run on an Illumina NovaSeq 6000. cDNA libraries for TCRalpha and TCRbeta were prepared by 5'RACE using constant-segment primers, with sample barcodes and unique molecular identifiers added. RNA was extracted from every sample with Trizol reagent. The libraries were amplified in two PCR steps, and the second step added a second sample barcode and Illumina TruSeq adapters. Sequencing of the libraries was done on an Illumina NovaSeq, producing 2 x 150 bp paired-end reads. Per the original workflow: With migec v1.2.7, reads were demultiplexed and then collapsed into UMI-guided consensus sequences. Using mixcr v2.1.11, the UMI consensuses were aligned to TRA and TRB V and J templates and assembled into clonotypes. Clonotypes were classified as expanded or contracted when called significant by both edgeR and NoisET, with noise models trained on biological replicates. edgeR calls used a false discovery rate-adjusted p below 0.01 and a log2 fold-change threshold of 1. As an exploratory analysis of dynamics, max-normalized trajectories of the 1000 most abundant clonotypes were examined with PCA combined with hierarchical clustering. Separately sequenced CD4+ and CD8+ repertoires were used to assign the CD4 or CD8 phenotype of responding clones. TCRdb's own reprocessing of the public reads used fastp at Q25 and MiXCR and kept productive beta chains. Rows matching on CDR3 protein sequence are summarized as one entry with the most common DNA and genes. TCRdb's processing, not the authors' own work, is the source of the V and J calls. This sample comprises under 300,000 distinct CDR3 sequences, more than 15% of them detected only once. The ten largest clones take up more than 20% of the sample.

From the cysteine up to the phenylalanine, the CDR3 has a length of 18 residues. The DNA shown is the 54-base CDR3, in frame from base 1. Trimming removed 3 bases from V and 5 bases from J; the gene matches leave 17 bases unexplained. CDR1 and CDR2 (SQVTM, ANQGSEA) derive from the germline V gene. A note on this clonotype: This clone's antigen is unknown. Within one base of it there is no much larger clone, and no base qualities were kept.

The paper's findings and limits, for the study overall: Contracting CD4+ clones were found mainly in CM and EM memory subsets, while CD8+ clones were enriched in EMRA. SARS-CoV-2 specificity was not confirmed for the second-wave clones peaking on day 37. Only a couple of mild cases were covered by the study, and larger cohorts that include severe cases with pre-infection samples were considered necessary. From day 15 to 85, contracting clones showed balanced CD4/CD8 phenotypes, whereas a second wave of clones that expanded from day 15 to 37 leaned towards CD4+. The detection of some responding clones in pre-infection memory suggests that pre-existing cross-reactive memory T cells joined the SARS-CoV-2 response.

Ficoll-Paque density gradient centrifugation was the method used to isolate PBMCs. Sequenced material: PBMCs or a T cell subset sorted from them (not recorded which). This sequence was found in a man between 18 and 29 years old who had mild COVID-19 (a few samples of this study predate the infection). The sample titles of this study are shuffled in the database, so cell type and time point are left out; the donor was told from shared clones. The chain was built from TRBV29-1 and TRBJ2-1; 9 bases in the middle match TRBD1. The CDR3: CSVDPPGRRQGVHNEQFF. Read as DNA, the sequence is TGCAGCGTTGACCCCCCTGGCCGCCGACAGGGGGTGCACAATGAGCAGTTCTTC.